This T cell receptor beta chain was observed in a study of shared clonotypes between healthy human individuals. Data came from immunoSEQ multiplex PCR; TCRdb stores just in-frame clones and leaves some out. The repertoire holds about 980,000 clones, with 60% to 85% as singletons. Germline V lookup: CDR1 SGHRS, CDR2 YFSETQ. Trimming shortened V by 0 bases and J by 0 bases, and 8 bases separated the two germline ends. The CDR3 loop spans 15 amino acids. As regards this clone: The sample contains more than one DNA sequence encoding this CDR3.

Each donor was a Caucasian adult residing in Nashville, Tennessee. Sequenced input: memory CD4+ T cells sorted from blood. The subset denotes: CD45RA-negative fraction. The V and J genes are TRBV5-1 and TRBJ2-3; no clear D gene. The TCR sequence derives from a man aged 18-30 years in good health. CDR3 in DNA: TGCGCCAGCAGCTTGGCCGGAGCTAGCACAGATACGCAGTATTTT. Protein product: CASSLAGASTDTQYF.